This T cell receptor beta chain was identified during a study of response to subunit inactivated influenza vaccine. The CDR3 totals 15 residues. V shed 1 base and J shed 0 bases, with 7 bases lying between them. Germline V gene lookup returns CDR1 SGHTA and CDR2 FQGNSA. This clonotype was recorded a few times. As yet, its antigen is unknown. Being one base from a much bigger clone, this may be a read error. TCRdb passed the RT-PCR reads through MiXCR, listing each CDR3 protein once. The sample yields about 540,000 distinct CDR3 sequences, around 21% seen once. Study-level points and caveats: After each seasonal influenza vaccination, few new T cells are recruited, the authors suggested.

These records were also assigned to another study, of T cells expressing NK-cell markers. Turning to that study: TCR beta libraries carry UMIs added by 5'RACE template switching.

This chain uses TRBV7-2 with TRBJ2-1; no clear D. The clonotype was recovered from a man aged 50 to 60 who received an inactivated influenza vaccine. Sequencing used CD4+ T cells sorted from PBMCs, obtained about 13 days after vaccination. CDR3 sequence: CASSLDSRSYNEQFF. The CDR3 DNA reads TGTGCCAGCAGCTTAGACAGTCGCTCCTACAATGAGCAGTTCTTC.